This T cell receptor beta chain was retrieved from a study of quantifying T cell responses using KT2 cells. As for the study in general: cDNA was made from DNase-treated RNA using alpha and beta constant primers. A predetermined fluorescence threshold ended the second PCR, run as a qPCR. Whole-study findings and limits: KT2 sequences were detected down to about one KT2 cell per 100,000 PBMC.

Known numbers of the T cell clone KT2 were added to PBMC. The cDNA 3' end received a ligated oligonucleotide with a UMI. An equimolar mix of RC1.1 and RC1.2 primed the beta chain across TRBC1 and TRBC2. TCRdb fed the UMI-ligation and nested PCR reads into MiXCR, producing one record per CDR3 protein. The data hold tens of thousands of distinct CDR3 sequences, with approximately 7% observed a single time. Germline-derived CDR1 and CDR2 are LGHDT and YNNKEL (reference sequence). Trimming shortened V by 2 bases and J by 1 base, and 6 bases separated the two germline ends. This CDR3 is built from 14 residues. This clonotype is medium-sized within its sample. Its antigen is still unknown.

Material for sequencing was PBMCs spiked with cells of the T cell clone KT2. This receptor was taken from a human donor. V and J are TRBV3-1 and TRBJ1-3; D gene ambiguous. The CDR3 here is CASSQRGSGNTIYF. CDR3 bases: TGTGCCAGCAGCCAACGGGGTTCTGGAAACACCATATATTTT.